This T cell receptor (beta chain) was sequenced in a study of PD-L1 blockade in urothelial cancer. The overall study: Atezolizumab at 1,200 mg intravenously every 3 weeks was started by patients at some point between 2014 and 2016. Analyses were performed on blood at 3 weeks after treatment start (the second dose) and at 6 weeks.

The diagnosis in patients was locally advanced or metastatic urothelial carcinoma. Added to each PCR by spiking were synthetic TCR analog templates. TCRdb keeps only in-frame clones here, not all; method: immunoSEQ multiplex PCR. The sample has some 28,000 clones, roughly 76% seen once. Germline V gene lookup returns CDR1 KGHSH and CDR2 LQKENI. The CDR3 totals 15 residues. Trimming took off 0 bases at V and 3 bases at J, with 9 bases between the two ends. This specimen consisted of PBMCs, obtained around atezolizumab (anti-PD-L1) treatment. The clonotype comes from a man aged 50-59 years with urothelial cancer. The chain links TRBV18 to TRBJ1-5, with D possibly TRBD1 on 6 matching bases. The CDR3 DNA sequence: TGTGCCAGCTCACCACCAACAGGGCCCAATCAGCCCCAGCATTTT. Amino acid sequence: CASSPPTGPNQPQHF. Full variable domain (outside the CDR3, taken from reference TRBV18 and TRBJ1-5): NAGVMQNPRHLVRRRGQEARLRCSPMKGHSHVYWYRQLPEEGLKFMVYLQKENIIDESGMPKERFSAEFPKEGPSILRIQQVVRGDSAAYFCASSPPTGPNQPQHFGDGTRLSIL.